This T cell receptor (beta chain) was recorded in a study of OX40 agonist ivuxolimab in advanced cancers. Concerning the study at large: Ivuxolimab was a fully human IgG2 agonistic monoclonal antibody targeting the costimulatory receptor OX40 (CD134). Intravenous ivuxolimab was administered to patients every 2 weeks at six dose levels: 0.01, 0.1, 0.3, 1.5, 3 and 10 mg/kg. Of the 50 or so patients in dose escalation, about 19 had hepatocellular carcinoma, approximately 15 had melanoma, 9 had renal cell carcinoma and 9 had head and neck cancer. In the dose-escalation cohort, more than 75% of patients were male, and the mean age was roughly 60 years, with a range of about 20 to 90. Patients were allowed to have had prior anti-PD-1, anti-PD-L1 or anti-CTLA-4 therapy, and approximately 39% of the dose-escalation patients had been treated with checkpoint inhibitors. Partial responses were achieved by three dose-escalation patients, of whom one had hepatocellular carcinoma and two had cutaneous melanoma. The point of sequencing TCRbeta in the periphery was to test whether ivuxolimab changed TCR sequence diversity and drove clonal T-cell expansion. The monotherapy dose-escalation portion (N ≈ 50 patients) of the phase I ivuxolimab trial is reported in the paper.

Worth noting for this clone: Its antigen is still unknown. No base quality values were provided; no much bigger clone lies one nucleotide off.

The research as a whole found: In partial responders in the 0.1-3.0 mg/kg groups, normalized peripheral clonal expansion was found to be among the lowest, especially among CD8+ T cells. Which antigens the clonally expanded peripheral T cells were specific for was not determined. At doses of 0.1 to 3.0 mg/kg, clonal expansion of both CD4+ and CD8+ T cells in blood was seen between baseline and week 6. Low levels of normalized T-cell clonal expansion were also shown by some nonresponding patients. On average, CD8+ T cells showed more expanded clones than CD4+ T cells after ivuxolimab.

To sequence the TCRbeta CDR3 region, genomic DNA was isolated from the sorted cells. The immunoSEQ Assay was used to sequence the TCRbeta CDR3 regions. Imported from immuneACCESS, the table was reduced by TCRdb to in-frame sequences with V and J called. These copies leave out some clones; in studies compared against another copy, an unresolved V gene accounts for under half, and the cause of the remainder is not known. The sample table contains tens of thousands of clones; only one count was recorded for 87% of them. The ten largest clones represent 0.35% to 0.45% of the sample. The trial excluded patients who had a history of autoimmune disease or were on systemic immunosuppression. Peripheral blood for TCR sequencing was collected from all dose cohorts at baseline, on cycle 4 day 1, and on cycle 7 day 1. Samples came from an open-label, multicenter, first-in-human phase I dose-escalation trial of ivuxolimab. Adults with locally advanced or metastatic melanoma, renal cell, hepatocellular, or head and neck squamous cell carcinoma were enrolled in the trial. Before TCR sequencing, CD4+ T cells and CD8+ T cells from peripheral blood were sorted into separate populations.

The specimen comprised CD4+ or CD8+ T cells sorted from blood, sampled in a trial of the OX40 agonist ivuxolimab. The TCR sequence derives from an adult with an advanced solid tumor such as melanoma, head and neck, liver or kidney cancer.

CDR3 sequence: CASSEAGHYEQYF. In nucleotide form, the sequence is TGTGCCAGCAGTGAGGCAGGACATTACGAGCAGTACTTC. The rearranged segments are TRBV6-1 and TRBJ2-7; the D gene is perhaps TRBD1, on 5 matching bases. The V and J ends are trimmed by 3 bases and 4 bases, leaving 10 bases between them. CDR1 and CDR2 are drawn from the germline V gene: MNHNS, SASEGT. Spanning cysteine to phenylalanine, the CDR3 consists of 13 amino acids. Kept here is only the CDR3 DNA, which spans 39 bases and is read in frame from base 1.